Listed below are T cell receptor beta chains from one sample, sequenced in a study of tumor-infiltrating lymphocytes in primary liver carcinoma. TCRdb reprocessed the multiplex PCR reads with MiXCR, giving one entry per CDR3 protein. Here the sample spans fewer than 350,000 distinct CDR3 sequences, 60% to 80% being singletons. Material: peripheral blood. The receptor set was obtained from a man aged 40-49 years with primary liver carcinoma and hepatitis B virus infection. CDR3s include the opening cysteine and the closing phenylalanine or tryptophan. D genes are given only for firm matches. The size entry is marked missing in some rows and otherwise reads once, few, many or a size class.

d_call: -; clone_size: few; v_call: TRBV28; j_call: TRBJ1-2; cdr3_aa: CASRTGWVYGYTF; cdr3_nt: TGTGCCAGCAGAACAGGGTGGGTCTATGGCTACACCTTC
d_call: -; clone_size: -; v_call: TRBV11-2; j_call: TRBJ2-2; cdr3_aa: CASSHGSRTRWTGELFF; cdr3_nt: TGTGCCAGCAGCCATGGATCCAGGACCCGTTGGACCGGGGAGCTGTTTTTT
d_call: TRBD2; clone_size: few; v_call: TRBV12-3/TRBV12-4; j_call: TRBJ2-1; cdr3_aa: CASSLMRRGLAGKGSYNEQFF; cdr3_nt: TGTGCCAGCAGTTTGATGCGTCGTGGACTAGCGGGAAAGGGCTCCTACAATGAGCAGTTCTTC
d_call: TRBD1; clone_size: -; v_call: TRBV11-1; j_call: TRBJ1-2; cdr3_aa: CASSATGAHYGYAF; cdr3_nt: TGTGCCAGTAGCGCTACAGGGGCCCACTATGGCTACGCCTTC
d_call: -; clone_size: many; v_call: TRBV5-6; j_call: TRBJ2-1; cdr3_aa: CASSSNLQGRGYNEQFF; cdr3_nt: TGTGCCAGCAGCTCGAACCTACAGGGGCGGGGGTACAATGAGCAGTTCTTC
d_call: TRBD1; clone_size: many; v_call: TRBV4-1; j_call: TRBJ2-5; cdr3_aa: CASSQEPQGRETQYF; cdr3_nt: TGCGCCAGCAGCCAAGAACCACAGGGGCGAGAGACCCAGTACTTC
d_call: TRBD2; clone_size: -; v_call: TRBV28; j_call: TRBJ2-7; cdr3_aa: CASSVGGSSAYEQYF; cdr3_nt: TGTGCCAGCAGTGTCGGGGGGAGTAGTGCGTACGAGCAGTACTTC
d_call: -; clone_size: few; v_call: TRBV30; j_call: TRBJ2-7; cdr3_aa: CAWSRQVGTYEQYF; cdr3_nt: TGTGCCTGGAGTCGACAGGTGGGAACCTACGAGCAGTACTTC
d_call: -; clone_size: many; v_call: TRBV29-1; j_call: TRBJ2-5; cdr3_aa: CSVEQGQETQYF; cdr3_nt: TGCAGCGTTGAACAGGGGCAAGAGACCCAGTACTTC
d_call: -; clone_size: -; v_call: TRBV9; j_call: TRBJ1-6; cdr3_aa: CASSVDESPLHF; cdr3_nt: TGTGCCAGCAGCGTAGATGAATCACCCCTCCACTTT
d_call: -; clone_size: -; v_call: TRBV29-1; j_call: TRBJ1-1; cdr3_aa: CSVLSGGSNTEASF; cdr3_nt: TGCAGCGTCTTGAGCGGCGGGTCGAACACTGAAGCTTCCTTT
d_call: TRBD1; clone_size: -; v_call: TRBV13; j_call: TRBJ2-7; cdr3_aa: CASRPRGQGEGYEQYF; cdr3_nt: TGTGCCAGCAGACCCCGCGGACAGGGAGAAGGGTACGAGCAGTACTTC
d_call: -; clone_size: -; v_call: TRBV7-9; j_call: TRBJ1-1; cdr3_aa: CASSSKNTEAFF; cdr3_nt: TGTGCCAGCAGCTCAAAGAACACTGAAGCTTTCTTT
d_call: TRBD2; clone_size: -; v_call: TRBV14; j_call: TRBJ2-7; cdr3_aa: CASSQGVRTSGRYEQYF; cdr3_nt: TGTGCCAGCAGCCAAGGGGTGAGGACTAGCGGGAGATACGAGCAGTACTTC
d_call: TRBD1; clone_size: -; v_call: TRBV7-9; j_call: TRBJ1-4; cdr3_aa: CASSSRTGVNEKLFF; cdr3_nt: TGTGCCAGCAGCTCCCGGACAGGGGTTAATGAAAAACTGTTTTTT
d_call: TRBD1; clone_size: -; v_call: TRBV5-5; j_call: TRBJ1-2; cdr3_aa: CASSPGQAHYGYTF; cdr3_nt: TGTGCCAGCAGCCCTGGACAGGCCCACTATGGCTACACCTTC
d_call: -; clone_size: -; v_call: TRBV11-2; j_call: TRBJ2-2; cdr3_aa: CANSLGSGSSGELFF; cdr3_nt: TGTGCCAACAGCTTAGGATCGGGATCCAGCGGGGAGCTGTTTTTT
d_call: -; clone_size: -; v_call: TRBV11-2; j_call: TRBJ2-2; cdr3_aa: CASSLLGRPSGKLFF; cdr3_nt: TGTGCCAGCAGCCTTTTGGGCAGGCCATCTGGGAAGCTGTTTTTT
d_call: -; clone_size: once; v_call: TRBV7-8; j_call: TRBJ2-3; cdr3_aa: CASSFWDSGDTQYF; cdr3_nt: TGTGCCAGCAGCTTTTGGGATTCCGGAGATACGCAGTATTTT
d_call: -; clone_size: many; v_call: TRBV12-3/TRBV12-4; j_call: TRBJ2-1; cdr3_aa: CASSLALLRNHNEQFF; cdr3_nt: TGTGCCAGCAGTTTAGCTCTCCTGAGAAATCACAATGAGCAGTTCTTC
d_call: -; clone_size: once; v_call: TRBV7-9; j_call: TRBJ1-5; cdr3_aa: CASSPEGGGNQPQHF; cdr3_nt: TGTGCCAGCAGCCCAGAGGGTGGAGGAAATCAGCCCCAGCATTTT
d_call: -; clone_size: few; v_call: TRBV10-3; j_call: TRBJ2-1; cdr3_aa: CAISLCDNEQFF; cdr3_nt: TGTGCCATTAGCTTATGCGACAATGAGCAGTTCTTC
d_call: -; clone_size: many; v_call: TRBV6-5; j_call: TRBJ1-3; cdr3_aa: CASTYKGGSGNTIYF; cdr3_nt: TGTGCCAGCACCTACAAGGGGGGCTCTGGAAACACCATATATTTT
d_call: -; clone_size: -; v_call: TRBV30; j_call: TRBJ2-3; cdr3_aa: CAWLARGSVDTQYF; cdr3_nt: TGTGCCTGGCTCGCTAGAGGGAGTGTAGATACGCAGTATTTT
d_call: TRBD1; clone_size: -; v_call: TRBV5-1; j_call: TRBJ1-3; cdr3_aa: CASSFGTGNPSGNTIYF; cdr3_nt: TGCGCCAGCAGCTTTGGGACAGGGAACCCCTCTGGAAACACCATATATTTT
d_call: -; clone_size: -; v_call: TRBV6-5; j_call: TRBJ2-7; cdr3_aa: CPSRGIAVTYKQYF; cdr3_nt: TGTCCCAGCAGGGGAATAGCGGTCACCTACAAGCAGTACTTC
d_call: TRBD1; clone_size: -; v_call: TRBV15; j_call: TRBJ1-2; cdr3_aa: CATRGGGVVHTF; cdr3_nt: TGTGCCACCAGAGGAGGGGGCGTTGTACACACCTTC
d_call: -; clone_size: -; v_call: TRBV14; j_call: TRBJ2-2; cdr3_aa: CASSQVTGVFTGELFF; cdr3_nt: TGTGCCAGCAGTCAAGTTACGGGGGTGTTCACCGGGGAGCTGTTTTTT
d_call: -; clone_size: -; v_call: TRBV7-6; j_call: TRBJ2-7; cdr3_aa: CASSGGGPGEQYF; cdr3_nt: TGTGCCAGCTCAGGGGGAGGGCCTGGCGAGCAGTACTTC
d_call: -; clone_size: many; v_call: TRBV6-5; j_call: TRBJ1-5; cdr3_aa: CASSYSINLSNQPQHF; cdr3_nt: TGTGCCAGCAGTTACTCGATCAATCTTAGCAATCAGCCCCAGCATTTT
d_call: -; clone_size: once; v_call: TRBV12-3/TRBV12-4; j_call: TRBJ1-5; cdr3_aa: CASSSLPGQPQHF; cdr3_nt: TGTGCCAGCAGTTCCCTGCCGGGCCAGCCCCAGCATTTT
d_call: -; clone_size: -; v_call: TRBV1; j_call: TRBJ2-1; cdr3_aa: CTRRISRSAKGEQFF; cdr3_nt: TGCACCAGGAGGATATCTAGATCCGCTAAGGGTGAGCAGTTCTTC
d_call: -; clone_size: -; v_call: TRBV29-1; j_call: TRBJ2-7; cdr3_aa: CSVRQRPNSYEQYF; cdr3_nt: TGCAGCGTTAGACAGAGGCCCAACTCCTACGAACAGTACTTC
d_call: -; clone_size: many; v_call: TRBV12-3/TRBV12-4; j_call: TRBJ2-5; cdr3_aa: CASSFTGGTQYF; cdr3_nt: TGTGCCAGCAGTTTTACCGGAGGGACCCAGTACTTC
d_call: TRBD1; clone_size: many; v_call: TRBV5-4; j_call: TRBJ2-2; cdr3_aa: CASSFDRARTGELFF; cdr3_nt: TGTGCCAGCAGTTTCGACAGGGCCCGGACCGGGGAGCTGTTTTTT
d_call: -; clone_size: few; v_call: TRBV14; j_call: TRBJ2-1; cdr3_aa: CASSQDRTRTALHNEQFF; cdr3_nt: TGTGCCAGCAGCCAAGATCGAACCCGTACAGCGCTTCACAATGAGCAGTTCTTC
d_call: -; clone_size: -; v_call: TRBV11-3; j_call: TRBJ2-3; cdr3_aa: CASSPPGIWVDAQYF; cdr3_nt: TGTGCCAGCAGCCCACCAGGGATCTGGGTAGATGCGCAGTATTTT
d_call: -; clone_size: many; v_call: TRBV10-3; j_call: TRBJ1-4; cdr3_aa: CAIKAGTNEKLFF; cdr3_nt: TGTGCCATCAAAGCGGGAACTAATGAAAAACTGTTTTTT
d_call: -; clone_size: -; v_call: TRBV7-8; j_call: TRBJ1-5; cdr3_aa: CASSLSMQINQPQHF; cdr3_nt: TGTGCCAGCAGCTTATCGATGCAGATAAATCAGCCCCAGCATTTT
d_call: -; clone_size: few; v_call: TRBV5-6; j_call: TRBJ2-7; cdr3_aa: CASSPTFSSYEQYF; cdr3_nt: TGTGCCAGCAGCCCTACCTTTAGCTCCTACGAGCAGTACTTC
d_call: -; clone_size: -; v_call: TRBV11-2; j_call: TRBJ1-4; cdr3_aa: CARSRGPTNEKLFF; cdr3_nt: TGTGCCAGGAGCCGGGGCCCAACTAATGAAAAACTGTTTTTT
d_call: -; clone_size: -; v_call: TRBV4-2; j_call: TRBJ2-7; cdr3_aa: CASSLVYRGIMGYEQYF; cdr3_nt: TGTGCCAGCAGCCTCGTGTACCGGGGCATCATGGGCTACGAGCAGTACTTC
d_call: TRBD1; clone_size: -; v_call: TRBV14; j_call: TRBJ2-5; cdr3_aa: CASASTGGLETQYF; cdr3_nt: TGTGCCAGCGCGAGCACAGGGGGACTAGAGACCCAGTACTTC
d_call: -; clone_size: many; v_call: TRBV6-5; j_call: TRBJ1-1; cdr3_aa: CASSYVGYGEAFF; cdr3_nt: TGTGCCAGCAGTTACGTGGGATACGGTGAAGCTTTCTTT
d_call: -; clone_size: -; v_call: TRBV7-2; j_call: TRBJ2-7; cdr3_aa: CASSTYPISGYEQYF; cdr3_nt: TGTGCCAGCAGCACCTACCCCATTTCGGGCTACGAGCAGTACTTC
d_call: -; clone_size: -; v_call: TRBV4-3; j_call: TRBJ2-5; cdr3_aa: CASSQADRAGETQYF; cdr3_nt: TGCGCCAGCAGCCAAGCAGACAGGGCGGGGGAGACCCAGTACTTC